A selection of T cell receptor beta chains follows, all from one sample in a study of blood T cell repertoires in COVID-19. The protocol was immunoSEQ multiplex PCR, while the TCRdb copy is restricted to in-frame clones and leaves out a portion. The table includes around 300,000 clones, approximately 85% detected once. Specimen: peripheral blood. Receptor source: a man younger than 35 with active or convalescent COVID-19. The CDR3 runs from the conserved cysteine through the conserved F or W. A D gene is named only where the DNA matches it firmly. Size is omitted from some rows. Given values are once, few, many or a class for expanded clones.

clone_size j_call d_call v_call cdr3_nt cdr3_aa
- TRBJ2-7 TRBD2 TRBV19 TGTGCCAGTAGTATTCTCGGGGGGGCCTCCTACGAGCAGTACTTC CASSILGGASYEQYF
- TRBJ1-3 TRBD1 TRBV27 TGTGCCAGCAGTTTAACAGGGGATGGCTCTGGAAACACCATATATTTT CASSLTGDGSGNTIYF
- TRBJ2-3 TRBD2 TRBV29-1 TGCAGCGTTGAGCGGGGGGTCACAGATACGCAGTATTTT CSVERGVTDTQYF
- TRBJ2-2 - TRBV27 TGTGCCAGCAGTTTTCTGGCAGGGAGGACCGGGGAGCTGTTTTTT CASSFLAGRTGELFF
- TRBJ1-1 - TRBV28 TGTGCCAGCAGTTTTCGTGCGGGGGACACTGAAGCTTTCTTT CASSFRAGDTEAFF
- TRBJ2-7 TRBD1 TRBV28 TGTGCCACCACTGGCTTTCGGGACAGGGTCCACGAGCAGTACTTC CATTGFRDRVHEQYF
- TRBJ2-1 TRBD1 TRBV2 TGTGCCAGCAGTCTTGGACAGGCCCACAATGAGCAGTTCTTC CASSLGQAHNEQFF
few TRBJ1-2 - TRBV25-1 TGTGCCAGCAAATTTGGAGGGGATGGCTATGGCTACACCTTC CASKFGGDGYGYTF
- TRBJ1-1 - TRBV7-9 TGTGCCAGCAGCCTAGTTCGGGAGGTTGAAGCTTTCTTT CASSLVREVEAFF
- TRBJ2-7 TRBD1 TRBV19 TGTGCCAGTAGCTGGACAGGGGGCTCCTACGAGCAGTACTTC CASSWTGGSYEQYF
- TRBJ2-6 TRBD1 TRBV7-2 TGTGCCAGCAGCCCCGGGACAGGGTTCAGTGGGGCCAACGTCCTGACTTTC CASSPGTGFSGANVLTF
few TRBJ2-7 - TRBV5-4 TGTGCCAGCAGCTTTTCAAACTACGAGCAGTACTTC CASSFSNYEQYF
- TRBJ1-1 - TRBV25-1 TGTGCCAGCAGTGAATACGGTCCGGAGATGAACACTGAAGCTTTCTTT CASSEYGPEMNTEAFF
- TRBJ2-3 - TRBV5-1 TGCGCCAGCAGCTGGGAGAAAACAGATACGCAGTATTTT CASSWEKTDTQYF
- TRBJ2-5 - TRBV19 TGTGCCAGTAGTATTGGGGTCGGGGGGCCGAAATCATATGGGGAAATGGAGACCCAGTACTTC CASSIGVGGPKSYGEMETQYF
- TRBJ1-1 TRBD1 TRBV12-5 TGTGCTAGTGGTCCCCATGACAGGGCTCTCACTGAAGCTTTCTTT CASGPHDRALTEAFF
- TRBJ2-3 TRBD2 TRBV11-2 TGTGCCAGCAGCTTAGGGGCCGGACTAGCGGATAGCACAGATACGCAGTATTTT CASSLGAGLADSTDTQYF
- TRBJ1-2 TRBD1 TRBV6-5 TGTGCCAGCAATCAGGGGGCTGGAGGCTACACCTTC CASNQGAGGYTF
- TRBJ1-5 - TRBV4-1 TGCGCCAGCAGCCAATCGGACAGCGAGGGACAGCCCCAGCATTTT CASSQSDSEGQPQHF
- TRBJ1-6 - TRBV4-3 TGCGCCAGCAGCCAAGATGCAAACAGACGCTCCTATAATTCACCCCTCCACTTT CASSQDANRRSYNSPLHF
- TRBJ1-1 TRBD1 TRBV7-9 TGTGCCAGCAGCTTCCTCGACAGGGGTCCTGAAGCTTTCTTT CASSFLDRGPEAFF
once TRBJ1-3 - TRBV3-1/TRBV3-2 TGTGCCAGCAGCCAGTTTGGAGGTAGAGGAAACACCATATATTTT CASSQFGGRGNTIYF
- TRBJ1-5 TRBD1 TRBV19 TGTGCCAGTAGTACGACAGGGGGTGGTCAGCCCCAGCATTTT CASSTTGGGQPQHF
few TRBJ1-3 - TRBV10-1 TGCGCCAGCAGTGAGGCGAAAGAGCTGGGAGACGTAACGAACACCATATATTTT CASSEAKELGDVTNTIYF
- TRBJ2-1 TRBD1 TRBV10-2 TGCGCCAGCAGGACGGACAGGGGCTCCTACAATGAGCAGTTCTTC CASRTDRGSYNEQFF
- TRBJ1-6 - TRBV7-6 TGTGCCAGCAGCTTAAGTCAGGGAGGGCATTCACCCCTCCACTTT CASSLSQGGHSPLHF